These 13 T cell receptor beta chains were all obtained from the same sample, sequenced in a study of regulatory T cells in long-lasting Graves disease. As to time point: persistent/refractory GD, antithyroid drugs over 5 years with positive TRAb. RNA isolated from PBMCs was used to make the TCR library. Researchers made TCR beta libraries by using iRepertoire HTBI primers and running Arm-PCR on CDR3 regions. TCRdb redid the calling of the multiplex PCR reads with MiXCR, one entry per CDR3 protein. The repertoire holds roughly 490,000 distinct CDR3 sequences, with about 20% as singletons. The specimen was peripheral blood mononuclear cells (PBMCs), collected when the disease was refractory, from a patient treated with antithyroid drugs. These TCRs come from a female donor with Graves disease.

This clonotype was observed a single time. The gene calls are TRBV2 and TRBJ2-6, with 9 bases that match TRBD1. J lost 2 bases, V lost 7 bases, and 18 bases had no gene match. There are 20 residues in the CDR3. The germline V gene encodes CDR1 SNHLY and CDR2 FYNNEI. In DNA, the CDR3 is TGTGCCAGCACCAAACCAGGACGGGACAGGGTTCCCCCTGGGGCCAACGTCCTGACTTTC. Its translation: CASTKPGRDRVPPGANVLTF.

In its sample, this clonotype was seen a few times. V usage is TRBV5-1 and J usage is TRBJ2-7, with D perhaps matching TRBD2 (7 bases). The CDR3 runs 16 residues. V was shortened by 0 bases and J by 5 bases, with 18 bases between the two germline ends. Germline loops: CDR1 SGHRS, CDR2 YFSETQ. Here the CDR3 reads CASSLDWEGVSNEQYF. The CDR3 region has the DNA TGCGCCAGCAGCTTGGATTGGGAGGGGGTATCGAACGAGCAGTACTTC.

This clonotype was counted between two and nine times. This is likely a read error, given that the CDR3 carries no conserved phenylalanine or tryptophan at its end. V and J are TRBV28 and TRBJ2-7, with D tentatively TRBD1 (6 bases). Trimming removed 0 bases from V and 3 bases from J, with 12 bases in between. Germline V CDR1 and CDR2: MDHEN, SYDVKM. This CDR3 comprises 15 residues. This CDR3 is CASSLWDSLSYEQYL. The CDR3, as DNA: TGTGCCAGCAGTTTATGGGACAGCCTGAGCTACGAGCAGTACCTC.

The chain couples TRBV28 to TRBJ2-7; the D gene could be TRBD1 or TRBD2 (6 bases each). With 6 bases removed from V and 6 bases from J, the gap between germline ends came to 24 bases. This CDR3 has 16 residues. Germline assignment: CDR1 MDHEN and CDR2 SYDVKM. The CDR3 spells CASSFSGQIRRGEQYF. The CDR3 DNA sequence: TGTGCCAGCAGCTTTTCGGGACAAATTCGGCGGGGCGAGCAGTACTTC.

In its sample, this clonotype was seen many times. This chain joins TRBV6-1 and TRBJ2-5; perhaps D is TRBD1 or TRBD2 (5 bases each). This CDR3 comprises 14 residues. Germline V CDR1 and CDR2: MNHNS, SASEGT. The V and J ends lost 7 bases and 5 bases respectively, with 17 bases between them. In DNA, the CDR3 is TGTGCCAGCATCAACCCGGGGCATCGTGAGACCCAGTACTTC. It is translated as CASINPGHRETQYF.

This rearrangement joins TRBV7-2 to TRBJ1-2, with no clear D. This CDR3 contains 13 residues. Trimming removed 3 bases at V and 9 bases at J, with 14 bases between. Germline CDR1 is SGHTA and CDR2 is FQGNSA. CDR3 residues: CASSFGPEYSYTF. CDR3 nucleotide sequence: TGTGCCAGCAGCTTCGGACCCGAATATAGCTACACCTTC. The variable domain in full, with the rest retrieved from reference TRBV7-2 and TRBJ1-2, is GAGVSQSPSNKVTEKGKDVELRCDPISGHTALYWYRQSLGQGLEFLIYFQGNSAPDKSGLPSDRFSAERTGGSVSTLTIQRTQQEDSAVYLCASSFGPEYSYTFGSGTRLTVV.

This clonotype was recorded a few times. CDR3 region: CASSSGTFRGEQYF. The CDR3 nucleotides read TGTGCCAGCAGTTCGGGGACTTTCCGGGGCGAGCAGTACTTC. This chain connects TRBV12-3 or TRBV12-4 to TRBJ2-7, with D perhaps matching TRBD2 (6 bases). This CDR3 region has 14 residues. V lost 4 bases and J 6 bases, leaving 16 bases between the germline ends.

This clonotype was detected ten times or more. J is TRBJ1-6 and V is TRBV6-1; 10 bases are a match to TRBD1. This CDR3 contains 14 residues. The germline gives CDR1 MNHNS, CDR2 SASEGT. Trimming removed 5 bases from V and 9 bases from J; junction bases left unmatched: 4. The CDR3 coding sequence is TGTGCCAGCAGTAGAGACAGGGGGCCTTCACCCCTCCACTTT. Its translation is CASSRDRGPSPLHF.

On this clonotype itself: A clone one base away is much larger, so this may be a read error. V usage is TRBV12-3 or TRBV12-4 and J usage is TRBJ1-1; possible D gene TRBD1, 6 bases. V lost 6 bases, J lost 4 bases, and 18 bases lay in between. The CDR3 contains 15 residues. The CDR3 nucleotides are TGTGCCAGCAGCCGCGGGGGGGGCGCGAGCACTGAAGCTTTCTTT. This gives the protein CASSRGGGASTEAFF.

J is TRBJ2-7 and V is TRBV29-1; D might be TRBD2 (5 bases). Germline loops: CDR1 SQVTM, CDR2 ANQGSEA. The CDR3 contains 12 residues. Trimming left V 4 bases short and J 3 bases short, with 10 bases between. In DNA form, the CDR3 reads TGCAGCGTTGTAGAGGGCGGCTACGAGCAGTACTTC. Translated: CSVVEGGYEQYF.

This clonotype was seen a handful of times. This sequence joins TRBV6-5 and TRBJ2-5; D unresolved. Trimming took off 4 bases at V and 5 bases at J, with 11 bases between the two ends. Germline CDR1 MNHEY, CDR2 SVGAGI. The CDR3 covers 13 residues. In DNA, the CDR3 is TGTGCCAGCAGTTTTCCTGGGATGGAGACCCAGTACTTC. This sequence encodes CASSFPGMETQYF.

The J gene is TRBJ1-3, the V gene TRBV12-3 or TRBV12-4; D not certain. V lost 2 bases to trimming and J lost 2 bases, with 13 bases between them. The CDR3 totals 16 residues. CDR3 nucleotides: TGTGCCAGCAGTTTACAATCTGGTGGAGCTGGAAACACCATATATTTT. Translated, it gives CASSLQSGGAGNTIYF.

This rearrangement joins TRBV10-3 to TRBJ2-7, with D perhaps given as TRBD1 or TRBD2 (7 bases each). Trimming pared 7 bases from V and 3 bases from J, leaving 16 bases between. This CDR3 contains 14 residues. Looked up from germline, CDR1 is ENHRY and CDR2 is SYGVKD. CDR3 sequence reads: CAIKGGAGDYEQYF. The CDR3 DNA follows: TGTGCCATCAAAGGGGGCGCGGGGGACTACGAGCAGTACTTC.